Each of the 10 T cell receptor beta chains below was sequenced from the same sample in a study of blood T cell repertoires in COVID-19. Here immunoSEQ multiplex PCR was the method, and the copy in TCRdb shows in-frame clones only, minus some. The sample has roughly 320,000 clones, under 90% seen once; the top ten hold about 4%. Sequencing was done on a sample of PBMCs or T cells enriched from blood (not recorded which). The receptors derive from a man aged 25-40 years who had recovered from COVID-19.

J is TRBJ1-2 and V is TRBV6-4; TRBD1 aligns across 8 bases. V dropped 3 bases and J dropped 4; count of bases not matched to a gene: 1. CDR3 size: 13 residues. Germline V gene lookup returns CDR1 MRHNA and CDR2 SNTAGT. Here the CDR3 DNA reads TGTGCCAGCAGTGAAGGGACAGGCTATGGCTACACCTTC. The encoded protein is CASSEGTGYGYTF.

V gene TRBV28 combines with J gene TRBJ2-7; TRBD1 matches at 7 bases. The CDR3 runs to 13 residues. Germline lookup yields CDR1 MDHEN and CDR2 SYDVKM. Germline trimming cut 6 bases from V and 7 bases from J; bases unmatched to any gene: 9. The CDR3 DNA sequence: TGTGCCAGCAGGAGGGGACAGCTGGGAGAGCAGTACTTC. This translates into CASRRGQLGEQYF.

The V and J genes are TRBV15 and TRBJ2-7, with TRBD1 matching over 9 bases. V was pared by 2 bases and J by 4 bases, with 12 bases of the junction left unmatched. This CDR3 has 17 residues. Per germline, CDR1 LNHNV and CDR2 YYDKDF (reference sequence). CDR3 coding DNA: TGTGCCACCAGCAGAACAACTATACGGACAGGGGCATACGAGCAGTACTTC. Protein sequence: CATSRTTIRTGAYEQYF. Supplemented by reference TRBV15 and TRBJ2-7, the full variable domain reads DAMVIQNPRYQVTQFGKPVTLSCSQTLNHNVMYWYQQKSSQAPKLLFHYYDKDFNNEADTPDNFQSRRPNTSFCFLDIRSPGLGDTAMYLCATSRTTIRTGAYEQYFGPGTRLTVT.

This chain links TRBV7-9 with TRBJ1-2; D gene uncertain. Trimming shortened V by 1 base and J by 4 bases, and 13 bases separated the two germline ends. Germline CDR1 SEHNR, CDR2 FQNEAQ (reference sequence). This CDR3 is 15 amino acids long. In DNA form, the CDR3 reads TGTGCCAGCAGCTTAGAGTTGGGGAGATCCTATGGCTACACCTTC. Translation gives CASSLELGRSYGYTF.

The V and J genes are TRBV18 and TRBJ2-5, with D possibly matching TRBD1 (7 bases). This CDR3 contains 14 residues. Germline-derived CDR1 and CDR2 are KGHSH and LQKENI. V shed 6 bases and J shed 1 base, with 12 bases lying between them. The CDR3 protein is CASSPGGGQETQYF. The CDR3, as DNA: TGTGCCAGCTCCCCAGGGGGAGGCCAAGAGACCCAGTACTTC.

The V and J genes are TRBV29-1 and TRBJ1-5; 9 bases line up with TRBD1. The J segment lost 7 bases and the V segment lost 3 bases, leaving 4 bases of the junction unmatched. This CDR3 has 13 amino acids. Germline-derived CDR1 and CDR2 are SQVTM and ANQGSEA. CDR3 DNA sequence: TGCAGCGTTGAGGGGACAGGGAACCAGCCCCAGCATTTT. It is translated as CSVEGTGNQPQHF.

This chain uses TRBV5-1 with TRBJ1-1; possibly TRBD1 for D (5 bases). V was clipped by 6 bases and J by 2 bases, with 17 bases between them. The CDR3 has 15 residues. CDR1 is SGHRS and CDR2 is YFSETQ in the germline V gene. The chain's CDR3 is CASTFLTGGNTEAFF. Here the CDR3 DNA reads TGCGCCAGCACCTTCCTGACGGGGGGAAACACTGAAGCTTTCTTT.

The chain combines TRBV12-5 with TRBJ1-5, with D uncertain. V was shortened by 0 bases and J by 6 bases, with 12 bases between the two germline ends. CDR3 size: 15 residues. Looked up from germline, CDR1 is LGHNT and CDR2 is FRNRAP. As DNA, the CDR3 is TGTGCTAGTGGTTTGGTACAAGTCTTGCCTCAGCCCCAGCATTTT. It is translated as CASGLVQVLPQPQHF.

A few counts support this clone. V and J are TRBV29-1 and TRBJ1-6; TRBD1 agrees at 8 bases. This CDR3 spans 16 amino acids. The V gene end was trimmed by 5 bases and the J gene end by 6 bases; junction bases not matched to a gene: 12. Germline CDR1 and CDR2: SQVTM and ANQGSEA. The CDR3 is CSVLETGTGANSPLHF. The CDR3 coding sequence is TGCAGCGTTCTCGAAACTGGGACAGGAGCTAATTCACCCCTCCACTTT.

This chain joins TRBV5-1 and TRBJ2-1; TRBD1 agrees at 7 bases. The CDR3 is 16 residues long. Germline V CDR1 and CDR2: SGHRS, YFSETQ. V was clipped by 3 bases and J by 0 bases; unmatched bases: 6. CDR3 sequence: CASSSRTGVSYNEQFF. DNA for the CDR3: TGCGCCAGCAGCTCCCGAACAGGGGTCTCCTACAATGAGCAGTTCTTC.